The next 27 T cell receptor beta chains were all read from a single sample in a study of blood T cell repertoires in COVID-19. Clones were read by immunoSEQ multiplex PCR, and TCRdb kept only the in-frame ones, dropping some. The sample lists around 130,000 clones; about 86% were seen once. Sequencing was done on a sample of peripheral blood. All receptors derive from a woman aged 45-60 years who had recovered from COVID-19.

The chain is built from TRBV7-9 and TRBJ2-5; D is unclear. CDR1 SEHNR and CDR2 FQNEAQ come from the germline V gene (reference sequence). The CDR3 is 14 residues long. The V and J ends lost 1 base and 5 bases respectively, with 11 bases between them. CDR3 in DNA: TGTGCCAGCAGCTTAGGTGTCGCTCGGGAGACCCAGTACTTC. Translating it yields CASSLGVARETQYF.

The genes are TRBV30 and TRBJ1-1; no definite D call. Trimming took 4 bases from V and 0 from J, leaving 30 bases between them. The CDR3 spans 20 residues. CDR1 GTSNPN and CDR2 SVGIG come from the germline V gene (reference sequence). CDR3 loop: CAWTRARTLGRQRVNTEAFF. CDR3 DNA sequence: TGTGCCTGGACTCGGGCCCGTACTTTGGGCAGGCAGAGGGTGAACACTGAAGCTTTCTTT.

The CDR3 region has the DNA TGTGCCAGTAAGGGACAGGGCAGGAATGAGCAGTTCTTC. This translates into CASKGQGRNEQFF. This chain uses TRBV19 with TRBJ2-1; 9 bases fit TRBD1. There are 13 residues in the CDR3. Trimming removed 7 bases from V and 7 bases from J; junction bases left unmatched: 5. CDR1 and CDR2 (germline): LNHDA, SQIVND (reference sequence). The whole variable domain, remainder taken from reference TRBV19 and TRBJ2-1, is DGGITQSPKYLFRKEGQNVTLSCEQNLNHDAMYWYRQDPGQGLRLIYYSQIVNDFQKGDIAEGYSVSREKKESFPLTVTSAQKNPTAFYLCASKGQGRNEQFFGPGTRLTVL.

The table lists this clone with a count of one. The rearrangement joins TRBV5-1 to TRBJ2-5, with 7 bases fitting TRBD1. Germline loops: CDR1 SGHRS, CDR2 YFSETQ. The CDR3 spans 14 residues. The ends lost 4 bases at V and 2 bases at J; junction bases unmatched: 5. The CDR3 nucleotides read TGCGCCAGCAGCCACCGGGGACAGCAAGAGACCCAGTACTTC. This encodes CASSHRGQQETQYF. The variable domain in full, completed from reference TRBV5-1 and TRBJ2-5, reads KAGVTQTPRYLIKTRGQQVTLSCSPISGHRSVSWYQQTPGQGLQFLFEYFSETQRNKGNFPGRFSGRQFSNSRSEMNVSTLELGDSALYLCASSHRGQQETQYFGPGTRLLVL.

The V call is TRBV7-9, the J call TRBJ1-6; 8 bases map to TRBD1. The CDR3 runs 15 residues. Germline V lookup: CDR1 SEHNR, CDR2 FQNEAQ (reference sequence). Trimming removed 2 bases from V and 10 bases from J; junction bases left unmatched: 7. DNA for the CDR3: TGTGCCAGCAGCTTAACCGAGTACAGGGGGTCACCCCTCCACTTT. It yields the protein CASSLTEYRGSPLHF.

The CDR3 spells CASSPGGWGHSPLHF. The CDR3 DNA follows: TGCGCCAGCAGTCCAGGGGGGTGGGGCCATTCACCCCTCCACTTT. V and J are TRBV23-1 and TRBJ1-6, with 7 nucleotides matching TRBD1. TRBV23-1 is sorted into the ORF group, with uncertain function. This CDR3 has 15 residues. The V segment lost 4 bases and the J segment 8 bases; nucleotides outside the gene matches: 8.

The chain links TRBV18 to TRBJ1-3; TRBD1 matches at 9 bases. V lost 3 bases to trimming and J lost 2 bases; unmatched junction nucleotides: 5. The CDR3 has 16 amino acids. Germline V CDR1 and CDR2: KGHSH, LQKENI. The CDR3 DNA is TGTGCCAGCTCACCCCAGACAGGGGGTACTGGAAACACCATATATTTT. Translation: CASSPQTGGTGNTIYF.

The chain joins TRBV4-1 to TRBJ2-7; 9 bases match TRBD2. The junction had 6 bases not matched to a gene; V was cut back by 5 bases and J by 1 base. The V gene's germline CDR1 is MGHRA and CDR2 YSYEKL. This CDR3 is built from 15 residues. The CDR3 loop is CASSKGLAFSYEQYF. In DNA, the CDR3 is TGCGCCAGCAGCAAGGGACTAGCTTTTTCCTACGAGCAGTACTTC.

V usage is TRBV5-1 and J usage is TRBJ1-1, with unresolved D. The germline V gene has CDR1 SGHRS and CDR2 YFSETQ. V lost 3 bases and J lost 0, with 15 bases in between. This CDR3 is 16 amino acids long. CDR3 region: CASSSAPTSLNTEAFF. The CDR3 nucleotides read TGCGCCAGCAGCTCCGCCCCGACATCTCTGAACACTGAAGCTTTCTTT.

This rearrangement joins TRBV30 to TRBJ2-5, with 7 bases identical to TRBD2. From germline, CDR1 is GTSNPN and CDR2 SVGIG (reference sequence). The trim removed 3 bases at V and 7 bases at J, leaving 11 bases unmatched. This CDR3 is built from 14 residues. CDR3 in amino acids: CAWRPLAGRGTQYF. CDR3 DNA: TGTGCCTGGAGGCCTTTAGCGGGCCGGGGGACCCAGTACTTC.

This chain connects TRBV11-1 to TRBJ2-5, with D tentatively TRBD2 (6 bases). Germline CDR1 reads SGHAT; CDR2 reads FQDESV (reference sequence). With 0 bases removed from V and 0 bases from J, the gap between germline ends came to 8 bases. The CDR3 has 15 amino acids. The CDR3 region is CASSLARGYQETQYF. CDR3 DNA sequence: TGTGCCAGCAGCTTAGCTCGGGGGTACCAAGAGACCCAGTACTTC.

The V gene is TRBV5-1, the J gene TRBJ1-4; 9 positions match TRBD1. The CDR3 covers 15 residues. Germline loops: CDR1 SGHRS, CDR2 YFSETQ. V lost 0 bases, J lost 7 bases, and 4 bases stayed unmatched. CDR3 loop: CASSLGRQGGEKLFF. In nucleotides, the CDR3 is TGCGCCAGCAGCTTGGGAAGACAGGGGGGTGAAAAACTGTTTTTT.

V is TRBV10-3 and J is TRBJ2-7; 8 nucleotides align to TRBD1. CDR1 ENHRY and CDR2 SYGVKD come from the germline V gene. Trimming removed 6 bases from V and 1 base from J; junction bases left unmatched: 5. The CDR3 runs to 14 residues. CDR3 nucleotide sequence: TGTGCCATCAGAGGACAGGGAAAATCCTACGAGCAGTACTTC. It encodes CAIRGQGKSYEQYF.

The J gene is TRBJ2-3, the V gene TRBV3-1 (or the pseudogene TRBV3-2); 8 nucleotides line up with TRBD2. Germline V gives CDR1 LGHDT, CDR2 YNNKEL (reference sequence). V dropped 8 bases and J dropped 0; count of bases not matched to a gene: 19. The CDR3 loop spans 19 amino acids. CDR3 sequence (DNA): TGTGCCAGCCTCCAGCGGGGGAGCTATCCGTATGTTAGCACAGATACGCAGTATTTT. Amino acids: CASLQRGSYPYVSTDTQYF.

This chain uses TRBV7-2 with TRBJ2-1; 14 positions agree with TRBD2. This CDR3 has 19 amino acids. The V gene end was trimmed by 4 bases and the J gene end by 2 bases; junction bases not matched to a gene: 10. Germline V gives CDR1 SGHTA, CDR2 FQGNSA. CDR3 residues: CASSSLRLAGGPPYNEQFF. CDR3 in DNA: TGTGCCAGCAGCTCGTTAAGACTAGCGGGAGGGCCCCCCTACAATGAGCAGTTCTTC.

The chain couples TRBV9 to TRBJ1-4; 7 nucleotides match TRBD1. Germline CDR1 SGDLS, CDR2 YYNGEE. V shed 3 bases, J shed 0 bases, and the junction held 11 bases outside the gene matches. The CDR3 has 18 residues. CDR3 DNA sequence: TGTGCCAGCAGCGGGTTACAGGGGAGTGAAGCAACTAATGAAAAACTGTTTTTT. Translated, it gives CASSGLQGSEATNEKLFF.

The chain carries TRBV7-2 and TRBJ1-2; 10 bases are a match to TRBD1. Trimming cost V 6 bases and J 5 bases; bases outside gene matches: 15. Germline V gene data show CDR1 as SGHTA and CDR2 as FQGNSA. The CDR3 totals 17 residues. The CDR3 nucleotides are TGTGCCAGCAGTCCAGAGGGACAGGGGCGACGAGCGTATGGCTACACCTTC. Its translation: CASSPEGQGRRAYGYTF.

Here the CDR3 reads CASSQVEGQGSSGNTIYF. CDR3 sequence (DNA): TGCGCCAGCAGCCAAGTTGAGGGACAGGGGAGCTCTGGAAACACCATATATTTT. This chain uses TRBV4-1 with TRBJ1-3; TRBD1 aligns across 10 bases. CDR1 is MGHRA and CDR2 is YSYEKL in the germline V gene. CDR3 size: 18 residues. V lost 1 base to trimming and J lost 0 bases; unmatched junction nucleotides: 6.

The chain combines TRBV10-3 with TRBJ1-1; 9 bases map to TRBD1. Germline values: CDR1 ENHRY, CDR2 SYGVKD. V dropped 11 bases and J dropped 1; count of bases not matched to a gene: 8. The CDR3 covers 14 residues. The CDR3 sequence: CAPEPGQGNTEAFF. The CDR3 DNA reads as TGTGCCCCTGAACCGGGACAGGGGAACACTGAAGCTTTCTTT.

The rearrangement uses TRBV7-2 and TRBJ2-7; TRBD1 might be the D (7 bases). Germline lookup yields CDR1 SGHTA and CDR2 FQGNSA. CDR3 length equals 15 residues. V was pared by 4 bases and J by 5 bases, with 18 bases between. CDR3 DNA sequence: TGTGCCAGCAGCTCAACACGACAGGGAGGCCACGAGCAGTACTTC. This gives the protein CASSSTRQGGHEQYF.

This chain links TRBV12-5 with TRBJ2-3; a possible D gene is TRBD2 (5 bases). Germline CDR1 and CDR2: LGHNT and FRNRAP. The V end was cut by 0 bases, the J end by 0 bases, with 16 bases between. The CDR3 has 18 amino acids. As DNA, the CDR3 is TGTGCTAGTGGTTTGGTACTGGACGGGGAGACTAGCACAGATACGCAGTATTTT. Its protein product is CASGLVLDGETSTDTQYF.

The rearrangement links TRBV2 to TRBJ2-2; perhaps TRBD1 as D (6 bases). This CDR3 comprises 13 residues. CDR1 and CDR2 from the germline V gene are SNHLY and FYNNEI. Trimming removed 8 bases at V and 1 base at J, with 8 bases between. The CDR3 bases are TGTGCCAGCTCCAGGGGGAACACCGGGGAGCTGTTTTTT. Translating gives CASSRGNTGELFF.

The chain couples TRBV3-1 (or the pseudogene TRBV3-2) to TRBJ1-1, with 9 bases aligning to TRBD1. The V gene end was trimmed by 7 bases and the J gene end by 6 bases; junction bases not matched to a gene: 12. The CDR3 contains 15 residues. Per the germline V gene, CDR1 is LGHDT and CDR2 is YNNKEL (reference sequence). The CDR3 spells CASTERTGVLSEAFF. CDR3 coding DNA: TGTGCCAGCACCGAAAGGACAGGGGTTTTATCTGAAGCTTTCTTT.

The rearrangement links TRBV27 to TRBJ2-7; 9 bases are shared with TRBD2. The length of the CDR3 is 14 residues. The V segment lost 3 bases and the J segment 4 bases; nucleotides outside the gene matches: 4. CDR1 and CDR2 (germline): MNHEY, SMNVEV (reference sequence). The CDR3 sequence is CASSFAGGPYEQYF. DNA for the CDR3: TGTGCCAGCAGTTTTGCGGGGGGGCCTTACGAGCAGTACTTC.

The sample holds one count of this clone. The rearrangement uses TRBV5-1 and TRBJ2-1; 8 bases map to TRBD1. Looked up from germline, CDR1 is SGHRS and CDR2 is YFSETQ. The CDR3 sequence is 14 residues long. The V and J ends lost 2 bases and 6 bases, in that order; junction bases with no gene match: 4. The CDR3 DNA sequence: TGCGCCAGCAGCTTCGGACAGGGCGGCAATGAGCAGTTCTTC. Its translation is CASSFGQGGNEQFF.

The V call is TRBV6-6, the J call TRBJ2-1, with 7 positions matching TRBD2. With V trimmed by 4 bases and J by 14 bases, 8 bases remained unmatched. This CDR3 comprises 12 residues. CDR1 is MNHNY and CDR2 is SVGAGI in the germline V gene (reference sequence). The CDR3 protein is CASSSSGTKEFF. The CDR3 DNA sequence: TGTGCCAGCAGTTCAAGCGGGACCAAGGAGTTCTTC.

The CDR3 DNA is TGTGCCAGCAGCCAGGGGGCGGGAGATACGCAGTATTTT. It translates to CASSQGAGDTQYF. This chain links TRBV7-2 with TRBJ2-3; 8 positions match TRBD1. CDR1 is SGHTA and CDR2 is FQGNSA in the germline V gene. This CDR3 region has 13 residues. Germline trimming cut 5 bases from V and 5 bases from J; bases unmatched to any gene: 3.